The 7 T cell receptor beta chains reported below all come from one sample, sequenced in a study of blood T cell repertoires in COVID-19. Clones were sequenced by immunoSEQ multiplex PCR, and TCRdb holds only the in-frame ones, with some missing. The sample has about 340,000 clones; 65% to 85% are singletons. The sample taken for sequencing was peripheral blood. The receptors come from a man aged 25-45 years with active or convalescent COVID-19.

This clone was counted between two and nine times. In DNA, the CDR3 is TGTGCCAGCACCCCGGAGACGCCAGCCGGCTACACCTTC. Protein product: CASTPETPAGYTF. This rearrangement joins TRBV7-9 to TRBJ1-2, with D uncertain. The CDR3 has 13 residues. The ends were cut back, 7 bases at V and 8 bases at J, with 17 bases in the middle. Germline CDR1 reads SEHNR; CDR2 reads FQNEAQ (reference sequence).

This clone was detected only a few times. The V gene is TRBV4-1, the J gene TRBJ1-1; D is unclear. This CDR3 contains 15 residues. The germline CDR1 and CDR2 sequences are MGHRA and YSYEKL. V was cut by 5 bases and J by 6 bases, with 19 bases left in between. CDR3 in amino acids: CASSSKAKGVPEAFF. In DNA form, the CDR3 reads TGCGCCAGCAGCTCCAAGGCCAAGGGAGTGCCTGAAGCTTTCTTT.

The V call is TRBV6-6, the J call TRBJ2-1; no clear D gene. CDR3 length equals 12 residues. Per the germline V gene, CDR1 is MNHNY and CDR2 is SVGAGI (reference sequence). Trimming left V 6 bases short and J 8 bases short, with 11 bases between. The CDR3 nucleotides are TGTGCCAGCAGCGAATCGAGGTATGAGCAGTTCTTC. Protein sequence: CASSESRYEQFF.

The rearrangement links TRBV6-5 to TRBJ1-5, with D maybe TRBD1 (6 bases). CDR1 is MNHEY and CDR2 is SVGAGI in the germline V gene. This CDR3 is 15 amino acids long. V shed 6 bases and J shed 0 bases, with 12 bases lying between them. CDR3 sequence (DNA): TGTGCCAGCAGGGTCGCCAGGGGTAGCAATCAGCCCCAGCATTTT. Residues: CASRVARGSNQPQHF.

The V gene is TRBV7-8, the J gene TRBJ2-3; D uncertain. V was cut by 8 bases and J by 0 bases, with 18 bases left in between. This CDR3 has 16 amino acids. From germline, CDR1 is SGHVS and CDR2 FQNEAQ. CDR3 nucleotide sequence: TGTGCCAGCGAAAATGGAGTAGGTGGCAGCACAGATACGCAGTATTTT. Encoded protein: CASENGVGGSTDTQYF.

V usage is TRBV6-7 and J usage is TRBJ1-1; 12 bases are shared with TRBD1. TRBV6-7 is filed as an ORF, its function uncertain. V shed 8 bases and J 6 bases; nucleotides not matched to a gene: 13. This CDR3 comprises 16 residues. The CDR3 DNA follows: TGTGCCAGCCATTCCCGGGACAGGGGGCGGAGGGCTGAAGCTTTCTTT. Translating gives CASHSRDRGRRAEAFF.

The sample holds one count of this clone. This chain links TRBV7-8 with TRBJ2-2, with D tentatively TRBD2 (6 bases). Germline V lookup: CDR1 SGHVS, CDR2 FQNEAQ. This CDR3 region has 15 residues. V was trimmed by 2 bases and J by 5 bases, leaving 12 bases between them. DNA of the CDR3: TGTGCCAGCAGCTTACGCCTAGCGACGACCGGGGAGCTGTTTTTT. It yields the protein CASSLRLATTGELFF.